These T cell receptor beta chains were read from a single sample in a study of breast tumors, draining lymph nodes, adjacent tissues. MiXCR, run by TCRdb on the multiplex PCR reads, gives a single entry per CDR3 protein. Among over 200,000 distinct CDR3 sequences, approximately 30% were seen once, and the ten largest hold 1.3% to 1.5%. Source material: axillary lymph node tissue. The source is a female donor with breast cancer. Some clones in this sample may be carry-over from other donors' samples. Both conserved end residues are part of each CDR3. A D gene is named only where the DNA matches it firmly. The listing skips clone size in some rows; elsewhere it reads once, few, many or a size class.

d_call clone_size j_call v_call cdr3_aa cdr3_nt
TRBD2 . TRBJ2-5 TRBV9 CASSVSGGQETQYF TGTGCCAGCAGCGTGAGCGGGGGGCAAGAGACCCAGTACTTC
TRBD2 . TRBJ2-1 TRBV24-1 CARTTSGTYNEQFF TGTGCACGAACAACTAGCGGAACTTACAATGAGCAGTTCTTC
TRBD1 many TRBJ1-4 TRBV27 CASSLLGQGHEKLFF TGTGCCAGCAGTTTGTTGGGACAGGGTCATGAAAAACTGTTTTTT
TRBD1 . TRBJ1-4 TRBV20-1 CSARPPGTGNEKLFF TGCAGTGCTAGACCCCCCGGGACAGGGAATGAAAAACTGTTTTTT
. many TRBJ1-2 TRBV27 CASSFGQPLSGYTF TGTGCCAGCAGTTTCGGACAACCACTGTCAGGCTACACCTTC
TRBD1 many TRBJ2-2 TRBV28 CASSLLPDRAETGELFF TGTGCCAGCAGTTTGTTGCCGGACAGGGCGGAAACCGGGGAGCTGTTTTTT
. many TRBJ2-7 TRBV19 CASSIEGTYEQYF TGTGCCAGTAGTATCGAGGGAACCTACGAGCAGTACTTC
. many TRBJ1-5 TRBV18 CASSPRGSDQPQHF TGTGCCAGCTCACCTCGAGGGTCGGATCAGCCCCAGCATTTT
TRBD2 . TRBJ2-7 TRBV7-6 CASSLGGLAEYEQYF TGTGCCAGCAGCTTAGGGGGACTAGCGGAGTACGAGCAGTACTTC
TRBD2 . TRBJ2-1 TRBV5-1 CASSLSGSEAGEQFF TGCGCCAGCAGCTTGAGCGGGAGTGAGGCCGGGGAGCAGTTCTTC
TRBD1 many TRBJ2-3 TRBV7-2 CASSPRTGGTLADTQYF TGTGCCAGCAGCCCCCGGACAGGGGGGACCCTTGCTGATACGCAGTATTTT
. . TRBJ1-3 TRBV15 CATSRPRTGGGKTINF TGTGCCACCAGCAGACCCCGCACAGGAGGCGGAAAAACCATTAATTTT
. . TRBJ2-2 TRBV9 CASRSSTNTGELFF TGTGCCAGCAGATCCTCTACGAACACCGGGGAGCTGTTTTTT
. many TRBJ2-1 TRBV29-1 CSVVPYNEQFF TGCAGCGTTGTCCCCTACAATGAGCAGTTCTTC
. . TRBJ1-5 TRBV2 CASTVRAGNGPQAGNQPQHF TGTGCCAGCACTGTCAGAGCGGGCAATGGACCGCAGGCGGGCAATCAGCCCCAGCATTTT
TRBD2 many TRBJ2-1 TRBV6-2/TRBV6-3 CASSYGVQAGAAEQFF TGTGCCAGCAGTTACGGTGTCCAAGCGGGAGCGGCTGAGCAGTTCTTC
. many TRBJ2-4 TRBV24-1 CATSDQDGSKNIQYF TGTGCCACCAGTGATCAGGACGGATCCAAAAACATTCAGTACTTC
. many TRBJ2-7 TRBV12-5 CASGLVRYEQYF TGTGCTAGTGGTTTGGTACGCTACGAGCAGTACTTC
TRBD1 . TRBJ2-7 TRBV7-9 CASSASGQGYEQYF TGTGCCAGCAGCGCCTCGGGACAGGGCTACGAGCAGTACTTC
. many TRBJ2-7 TRBV11-2 CASSPYYEQYF TGTGCCAGCAGCCCCTACTACGAGCAGTACTTC